One sample yielded the 12 T cell receptor beta chains listed below, sequenced in a study of shared T cell receptors in the human thymus. TCRdb's table, derived via immunoSEQ multiplex PCR, lists solely in-frame clones and lacks some. Of about 380,000 clones listed, over 90% were seen once; the top ten hold roughly 0.02%. Sequences were obtained from thymocytes. The source of these receptors is a human donor.

Here the CDR3 DNA reads TGTGCCACCAGCAGGGGACTAGCGGATTACAATGAGCAGTTCTTC. Protein sequence: CATSRGLADYNEQFF. This sequence joins TRBV15 and TRBJ2-1; 11 bases agree with TRBD2. Looked up from germline, CDR1 is LNHNV and CDR2 is YYDKDF (reference sequence). The V gene end was trimmed by 3 bases and the J gene end by 4 bases; junction bases not matched to a gene: 2. This CDR3 has 15 residues. Full variable domain (outside the CDR3, taken from reference TRBV15 and TRBJ2-1): DAMVIQNPRYQVTQFGKPVTLSCSQTLNHNVMYWYQQKSSQAPKLLFHYYDKDFNNEADTPDNFQSRRPNTSFCFLDIRSPGLGDTAMYLCATSRGLADYNEQFFGPGTRLTVL.

The chain is built from TRBV28 and TRBJ2-4; 9 bases align to TRBD1. V dropped 8 bases and J dropped 2; count of bases not matched to a gene: 10. The CDR3 extends over 16 amino acids. CDR1 and CDR2 from the germline V gene are MDHEN and SYDVKM. The CDR3 DNA is TGTGCCAGCGAGCCGGGACAGGGATTTTCCAAAAACATTCAGTACTTC. It specifies CASEPGQGFSKNIQYF.

This chain joins TRBV27 and TRBJ2-1; 15 bases line up with TRBD2. Germline CDR1 reads MNHEY; CDR2 reads SMNVEV (reference sequence). The trim removed 6 bases at V and 0 bases at J, leaving 0 bases unmatched. There are 16 residues in the CDR3. The CDR3 here is CASRGLAGGSYNEQFF. For the CDR3, the DNA is TGTGCCAGCAGGGGACTAGCGGGAGGCTCCTACAATGAGCAGTTCTTC.

V usage is TRBV27 and J usage is TRBJ2-3; D not resolved. The CDR3 is 12 amino acids. The germline V gene encodes CDR1 MNHEY and CDR2 SMNVEV (reference sequence). The V gene lost 6 bases and the J gene lost 6 bases, with 10 bases spanning the gap. The CDR3 DNA reads TGTGCCAGCAGCTTCGAAGGGGATACGCAGTATTTT. This codes for CASSFEGDTQYF.

The count of this clone is one. The chain carries TRBV5-1 and TRBJ2-1; D remains ambiguous. This CDR3 has 13 residues. Germline lookup yields CDR1 SGHRS and CDR2 YFSETQ. Trimming stripped 6 bases from V and 0 bases from J, with 7 bases between. The CDR3 DNA sequence: TGCGCCAGCATGAGAGGCTCCTACAATGAGCAGTTCTTC. It encodes CASMRGSYNEQFF.

The chain employs TRBV20-1 and TRBJ2-7; no definite D call. Per germline, CDR1 DFQATT and CDR2 SNEGSKA (reference sequence). Trimming left V 3 bases short and J 6 bases short, with 6 bases between. The CDR3 sequence is 10 residues long. CDR3 residues: CSASFSEQYF. DNA for the CDR3: TGCAGTGCTAGTTTCAGCGAGCAGTACTTC.

This rearrangement joins TRBV19 to TRBJ2-7, with D tentatively TRBD2 (6 bases). The CDR3 is 14 amino acids. Between the trimmed V and J ends, which lost 5 bases and 0 bases, there was a span of 11 bases. The germline V gene encodes CDR1 LNHDA and CDR2 SQIVND (reference sequence). Written as DNA, the CDR3 is TGTGCCAGTAGTGCGGAGGGAGTCTCCTACGAGCAGTACTTC. Amino acid sequence: CASSAEGVSYEQYF. The full variable domain, its missing parts supplied by reference TRBV19 and TRBJ2-7, is DGGITQSPKYLFRKEGQNVTLSCEQNLNHDAMYWYRQDPGQGLRLIYYSQIVNDFQKGDIAEGYSVSREKKESFPLTVTSAQKNPTAFYLCASSAEGVSYEQYFGPGTRLTVT.

The chain carries TRBV5-3 and TRBJ2-7; TRBD1 is a possible D gene (6 bases). TRBV5-3 is an open reading frame whose function is uncertain. Trimming took off 4 bases at V and 0 bases at J, with 17 bases between the two ends. The CDR3 loop spans 16 amino acids. For the CDR3, the DNA is TGTGCCAGAAGCGTCACAGGGCCCCCGTTCTCCTACGAGCAGTACTTC. This sequence encodes CARSVTGPPFSYEQYF.

The V call is TRBV27, the J call TRBJ1-5; 9 nucleotides align to TRBD1. Trimming took 4 bases from V and 6 from J; bases not matched to a gene: 13. CDR1 MNHEY and CDR2 SMNVEV come from the germline V gene (reference sequence). CDR3 length: 17 amino acids. The CDR3 here is CASSSGTGKRWGQPQHF. The CDR3 DNA reads as TGTGCCAGCAGTTCAGGGACAGGGAAAAGGTGGGGTCAGCCCCAGCATTTT.

This sequence joins TRBV4-3 and TRBJ2-3; 10 bases match TRBD2. Germline loops: CDR1 LGHNA, CDR2 YSLEER. The CDR3 runs 21 residues. Trimming cost V 4 bases and J 2 bases; bases outside gene matches: 21. CDR3 coding DNA: TGCGCCAGCAGCCGGGGGGTAAACAGCGGGAGGGCCGAGGGGACCACAGATACGCAGTATTTT. Residues: CASSRGVNSGRAEGTTDTQYF.

The chain employs TRBV27 and TRBJ1-1; 7 positions agree with TRBD1. The CDR3 runs 14 residues. Germline V gene sequence: CDR1 MNHEY, CDR2 SMNVEV (reference sequence). V shed 7 bases and J 7 bases; nucleotides not matched to a gene: 12. CDR3 coding DNA: TGTGCCAGCACCAAGTGGAAAGGGGGCGATGAAGCTTTCTTT. Its protein product is CASTKWKGGDEAFF.

The J gene is TRBJ1-2, the V gene TRBV10-3, with D perhaps TRBD1 (5 bases). CDR3 size: 13 residues. Between the trimmed V and J ends, which lost 3 bases and 4 bases, there was a span of 9 bases. From germline, CDR1 is ENHRY and CDR2 SYGVKD. CDR3 DNA sequence: TGTGCCATCAGTGACCCAGGGCCCTATGGCTACACCTTC. Protein sequence: CAISDPGPYGYTF.